Below, 22 T cell receptor beta chains from the same sample are listed, as sequenced in a study of preoperative IRX-2 immunotherapy in early breast cancer. The method was immunoSEQ multiplex PCR; TCRdb's version includes in-frame clones alone and lacks a portion of them. Of about 25,000 clones listed, about 81% are singletons. Treatment described: preoperative locoregional IRX-2 cytokine immunotherapy. This specimen consisted of lymph node tissue, obtained after IRX-2 immunotherapy. These receptors all stem from a human donor with breast cancer.

J is TRBJ2-1 and V is TRBV19; D might be TRBD1 (6 bases). Germline-derived CDR1 and CDR2 are LNHDA and SQIVND (reference sequence). V lost 3 bases and J lost 9, with 21 bases in between. This CDR3 spans 16 amino acids. In nucleotides, the CDR3 is TGTGCCAGTAGTATCTCCCAAGGGGCGACAGGTATTGAGCAGTTCTTC. Translation gives CASSISQGATGIEQFF.

The gene calls are TRBV18 and TRBJ2-7, with 7 bases matching TRBD1. The CDR3 spans 15 residues. Germline values: CDR1 KGHSH, CDR2 LQKENI. J lost 3 bases, V lost 3 bases, and 8 bases had no gene match. CDR3 sequence (DNA): TGTGCCAGCTCACCCGGCCAAGGGGGCGGCTACGAGCAGTACGTC. It is translated as CASSPGQGGGYEQYV.

CDR3 sequence reads: CASSPLMGGTEAFF. The CDR3 region has the DNA TGTGCCAGCTCACCACTCATGGGGGGCACTGAAGCTTTCTTT. The V call is TRBV18, the J call TRBJ1-1, with D possibly being TRBD1 (5 bases). V was pared by 1 base and J by 4 bases, with 10 bases between. Germline V lookup: CDR1 KGHSH, CDR2 LQKENI. The CDR3 covers 14 residues.

The V call is TRBV5-1, the J call TRBJ2-7; TRBD1 matches 11 bases. CDR1 and CDR2 (germline): SGHRS, YFSETQ. Germline trimming cut 3 bases from V and 7 bases from J; bases unmatched to any gene: 9. The CDR3 totals 15 residues. Here the CDR3 DNA reads TGCGCCAGCAGCTCCGGGGACAGGGGGACAGGAGAGCAGTACTTC. This codes for CASSSGDRGTGEQYF. Complete variable domain (other parts from reference TRBV5-1 and TRBJ2-7): KAGVTQTPRYLIKTRGQQVTLSCSPISGHRSVSWYQQTPGQGLQFLFEYFSETQRNKGNFPGRFSGRQFSNSRSEMNVSTLELGDSALYLCASSSGDRGTGEQYFGPGTRLTVT.

The chain links TRBV7-7 to TRBJ1-4, with a weak D call TRBD1 (5 bases). The germline gives CDR1 SSHAT, CDR2 FNYEAQ (reference sequence). The CDR3 contains 15 residues. Deletions cut 4 bases from V and 3 bases from J, with 12 bases between. The CDR3 nucleotides read TGTGCCAGCAGCTATACAACAGGTCCTAATGAAAAACTGTTTTTT. It yields the protein CASSYTTGPNEKLFF.

This chain links TRBV5-1 with TRBJ2-2; D remains unclear. The CDR3 sequence is 15 residues long. V dropped 4 bases and J dropped 0 bases, with 10 bases sitting between them. Per germline, CDR1 SGHRS and CDR2 YFSETQ. The CDR3 region has the DNA TGCGCCAGCAGCGACGGACGGACGAACACCGGGGAGCTGTTTTTT. Protein sequence: CASSDGRTNTGELFF.

The chain recombines TRBV15 with TRBJ2-7; D perhaps matches TRBD2 (5 bases). The CDR3 covers 14 residues. The V and J ends lost 7 bases and 6 bases respectively, with 19 bases between them. Germline V gene data show CDR1 as LNHNV and CDR2 as YYDKDF (reference sequence). CDR3 loop: CATTEDRFIGEQYF. The CDR3 bases are TGTGCCACCACGGAGGACCGGTTTATAGGCGAGCAGTACTTC.

The chain recombines TRBV28 with TRBJ1-4; 9 bases agree with TRBD1. CDR3 length: 12 amino acids. Germline V lookup: CDR1 MDHEN, CDR2 SYDVKM. V was pared by 6 bases and J by 7 bases, with 0 bases of the junction left unmatched. The chain's CDR3 is CASRQGAEKLFF. The CDR3 DNA sequence: TGTGCCAGCAGACAGGGGGCTGAAAAACTGTTTTTT.

This clone was counted between two and nine times. The chain carries TRBV29-1 and TRBJ2-3, with 11 positions matching TRBD2. The CDR3 has 14 amino acids. Germline trimming cut 4 bases from V and 1 base from J; bases unmatched to any gene: 1. The germline CDR1 and CDR2 sequences are SQVTM and ANQGSEA. The CDR3 loop is CSVVLAGGTDTQYF. The CDR3 DNA follows: TGCAGCGTTGTACTAGCGGGGGGCACAGATACGCAGTATTTT.

This clone was picked up a small number of times. The chain carries TRBV23-1 and TRBJ1-4; 8 bases agree with TRBD1. TRBV23-1 is designated an ORF whose function remains uncertain. V shed 6 bases and J 4 bases; nucleotides not matched to a gene: 7. The CDR3 runs to 15 residues. The CDR3 region has the DNA TGCGCCAGCAGCTTAGGGGACAGGAATAATGAAAAACTGTTTTTT. It specifies CASSLGDRNNEKLFF.

The chain recombines TRBV28 with TRBJ1-2, with 7 bases fitting TRBD1. The CDR3 has 13 amino acids. J was trimmed by 4 bases and V by 5 bases; bases with no gene match: 4. Germline CDR1 reads MDHEN; CDR2 reads SYDVKM. CDR3 DNA: TGTGCCAGCAGTCGGGACAGAGTCTATGGCTACACCTTC. Protein: CASSRDRVYGYTF.

This chain uses TRBV6-7 with TRBJ2-1; 8 bases line up with TRBD2. TRBV6-7 is designated an ORF whose function remains uncertain. This CDR3 is built from 14 residues. The J segment lost 4 bases and the V segment lost 8 bases, leaving 7 bases of the junction unmatched. The CDR3 DNA reads as TGTGCCAGCCGGAACCCTAGCGGGTACAATGAGCAGTTCTTC. Amino acid sequence: CASRNPSGYNEQFF.

A note on this clone: One end of the junction fails to match germline, which may point to a read error. The chain combines TRBV6-8 with TRBJ2-3, with 8 bases identical to TRBD1. This CDR3 is 16 amino acids long. Germline CDR1 is MNHGY and CDR2 is SAAAGT. The CDR3 DNA reads as TGTGCCATCAGTTTCTCCGGGACAGGCAGTGCAGATACGCAGTATTTT. Protein sequence: CAISFSGTGSADTQYF.

In this sample, this clone turned up once. The gene calls are TRBV6-7 and TRBJ1-1; no clear D. TRBV6-7 is sorted into the ORF group, with uncertain function. This CDR3 has 13 residues. The V end lost 0 bases, the J end lost 5 bases, and 7 bases lay between the germline ends. The CDR3 bases are TGTGCCAGCAGTTACTCGAGCGATACTGAAGCTTTCTTT. As protein: CASSYSSDTEAFF.

This chain joins TRBV11-3 and TRBJ2-7; D is tentatively TRBD1 or TRBD2 (6 bases each). The CDR3 runs to 15 residues. Germline CDR1 is SGHNT and CDR2 is YENEEA. V was cut by 5 bases and J by 2 bases, with 16 bases left in between. Written as DNA, the CDR3 is TGTGCCAGCAGCCAAGGGGGGTTCCGTACCTACGAGCAGTACTTC. Amino acid sequence: CASSQGGFRTYEQYF. Full variable domain (outside the CDR3, taken from reference TRBV11-3 and TRBJ2-7): EAGVVQSPRYKIIEKKQPVAFWCNPISGHNTLYWYLQNLGQGPELLIRYENEEAVDDSQLPKDRFSAERLKGVDSTLKIQPAELGDSAVYLCASSQGGFRTYEQYFGPGTRLTVT.

The chain employs TRBV6-8 and TRBJ2-4; TRBD2 matches 7 bases. With 6 bases clipped from V and 9 bases from J, the junction kept 8 bases outside the gene matches. Germline lookup yields CDR1 MNHGY and CDR2 SAAAGT. The CDR3 has 13 residues. DNA of the CDR3: TGTGCCAGCAGCCCAACGAGGGAGGGCATTCAGTACTTC. Amino acid sequence: CASSPTREGIQYF.

The rearrangement joins TRBV28 to TRBJ1-1; 8 bases line up with TRBD1. The germline V gene encodes CDR1 MDHEN and CDR2 SYDVKM. The CDR3 extends over 17 amino acids. V shed 3 bases and J 0 bases; nucleotides not matched to a gene: 9. This CDR3 is CASSFFGTGIMNTEAFF. CDR3 nucleotide sequence: TGTGCCAGCAGTTTTTTCGGGACAGGAATTATGAACACTGAAGCTTTCTTT.

The genes are TRBV6-4 and TRBJ2-5; TRBD2 aligns across 10 bases. The CDR3 consists of 15 residues. The germline V gene encodes CDR1 MRHNA and CDR2 SNTAGT. Trimming at V came to 6 bases and at J to 5 bases, leaving 9 bases not matched to a gene. The CDR3 protein is CASRPIAGGTETQYF. The CDR3 DNA is TGTGCCAGCAGGCCTATAGCGGGGGGAACTGAGACCCAGTACTTC.

This chain's CDR3 is CASSLAGTNAYEQYF. In DNA form, the CDR3 reads TGCGCCAGCAGCTTGGCCGGAACCAACGCCTACGAGCAGTACTTC. This chain connects TRBV5-1 to TRBJ2-7; D remains unclear. With 0 bases removed from V and 2 bases from J, the gap between germline ends came to 12 bases. CDR1 SGHRS and CDR2 YFSETQ come from the germline V gene. CDR3 length: 15 residues.

DNA of the CDR3: TGTGCCAGTAGTCGGGGGGCCTCATTAGTTCAAGAGACCCAGTACTTC. Translation: CASSRGASLVQETQYF. V and J are TRBV19 and TRBJ2-5, with D possibly matching TRBD2 (7 bases). Germline lookup yields CDR1 LNHDA and CDR2 SQIVND (reference sequence). Trimming cost V 5 bases and J 2 bases, with 18 bases left between them. The CDR3 is 16 residues long.

The V call is TRBV19, the J call TRBJ2-7; 11 bases match TRBD2. Germline assignment: CDR1 LNHDA and CDR2 SQIVND (reference sequence). The CDR3 is 16 amino acids. Unmatched junction bases numbered 6, after V lost 4 bases and J lost 1 base. Here the CDR3 reads CASSKALAGVSYEQYF. CDR3 nucleotide sequence: TGTGCCAGTAGTAAGGCACTAGCGGGGGTTTCCTACGAGCAGTACTTC.

The chain links TRBV10-2 to TRBJ1-1; D gene unclear. The CDR3 totals 12 residues. Trimming pared 2 bases from V and 4 bases from J, leaving 5 bases between. Germline CDR1 is WSHSY and CDR2 is SAAADI. The CDR3 DNA follows: TGCGCCAGCAGTGAGCCCCCCACTGAAGCTTTCTTT. Translation gives CASSEPPTEAFF.